One and the same sample provided the 11 T cell receptor beta chains below, sequenced in a study of blood T cell repertoires in COVID-19. Some clones are missing from TCRdb's copy, which holds only in-frame ones; the method was immunoSEQ multiplex PCR. The sample has about 49,000 clones; around 81% are singletons. Sequencing was performed on peripheral blood. The source is a woman aged 80 or older with COVID-19, enrolled during active disease.

This chain connects TRBV19 to TRBJ1-1; the match to TRBD1 covers 8 bases. Trimming at V came to 7 bases and at J to 1 base, leaving 8 bases not matched to a gene. Germline CDR1 is LNHDA and CDR2 is SQIVND (reference sequence). The CDR3 is made up of 15 amino acids. The CDR3 loop reads CASNPTGTGNTEAFF. The CDR3 bases are TGTGCCAGTAACCCTACCGGGACAGGGAACACTGAAGCTTTCTTT.

The chain employs TRBV6-4 and TRBJ2-1; TRBD2 matches at 9 bases. Germline CDR1 is MRHNA and CDR2 is SNTAGT. This CDR3 is 14 amino acids long. With 6 bases clipped from V and 10 bases from J, the junction kept 10 bases outside the gene matches. The CDR3 sequence: CASRPQTGTSEQFF. The CDR3 DNA reads TGTGCCAGCAGACCCCAGACAGGGACTAGCGAGCAGTTCTTC.

The chain carries TRBV5-1 and TRBJ2-5; 9 bases are a match to TRBD2. The CDR3 spans 16 residues. CDR1 is SGHRS, CDR2 YFSETQ, per germline. The junction had 11 bases not matched to a gene; V was cut back by 4 bases and J by 4 bases. The CDR3 DNA reads as TGCGCCAGCAGCCCCATAGCGGGAGTGGGGCTAGAGACCCAGTACTTC. Protein product: CASSPIAGVGLETQYF.

The genes are TRBV7-8 and TRBJ2-3; 8 nucleotides align to TRBD1. Germline V gives CDR1 SGHVS, CDR2 FQNEAQ. The ends lost 1 base at V and 8 bases at J; junction bases unmatched: 14. This CDR3 spans 17 amino acids. The CDR3 reads CASSLVGQGAIGPTQYF. CDR3 nucleotides: TGTGCCAGCAGCTTAGTTGGTCAGGGGGCGATAGGTCCTACGCAGTATTTT.

The V and J genes are TRBV6-1 and TRBJ2-3; D uncertain. V lost 2 bases to trimming and J lost 4 bases, with 4 bases between them. The CDR3 spans 12 residues. CDR1 is MNHNS and CDR2 is SASEGT in the germline V gene. The CDR3 here is CASSELSDTQYF. CDR3 DNA sequence: TGTGCCAGCAGTGAACTGTCAGATACGCAGTATTTT.

CDR3 coding DNA: TGTGCCAGCTCAGTACGACTAGCTAGCGGGGAGCTGTTTTTT. Its translation is CASSVRLASGELFF. V usage is TRBV27 and J usage is TRBJ2-2, with TRBD2 matching over 7 bases. Losses at the gene ends were 8 bases for V and 7 bases for J; bases not matched to a gene: 10. Germline V gene sequence: CDR1 MNHEY, CDR2 SMNVEV (reference sequence). This CDR3 has 14 amino acids.

The chain recombines TRBV27 with TRBJ1-2, with D unclear. Germline values: CDR1 MNHEY, CDR2 SMNVEV (reference sequence). The CDR3 is 14 residues long. Deletions cut 5 bases from V and 2 bases from J, with 12 bases between. The CDR3 here is CASSPRGRNYGYTF. Written as DNA, the CDR3 is TGTGCCAGCAGTCCCCGAGGGAGGAACTATGGCTACACCTTC.

The chain uses TRBV24-1 and TRBJ2-1; TRBD2 aligns across 12 bases. V shed 5 bases and J 6 bases; nucleotides not matched to a gene: 10. This CDR3 is 17 amino acids long. Germline V gene data show CDR1 as KGHDR and CDR2 as SFDVKD. The CDR3 DNA sequence: TGTGCCACCAGTGTCCCCCTAGCGGGAGGGGATATCAATGAGCAGTTCTTC. It translates to CATSVPLAGGDINEQFF.

This chain connects TRBV7-9 to TRBJ1-4; D might be TRBD1 (5 bases). The V gene's germline CDR1 is SEHNR and CDR2 FQNEAQ (reference sequence). There are 13 residues in the CDR3. Trimming left V 9 bases short and J 0 bases short, with 8 bases between. Here the CDR3 reads CASGGSTNEKLFF. CDR3 nucleotides: TGTGCCAGTGGGGGGTCAACTAATGAAAAACTGTTTTTT.

Only one count was recorded for this clone. The rearrangement uses TRBV5-4 and TRBJ2-7, with D hard to call. Germline assignment: CDR1 SGHNT and CDR2 YYREEE (reference sequence). This CDR3 has 15 amino acids. Deletions cut 0 bases from V and 0 bases from J, with 10 bases between. The CDR3 bases are TGTGCCAGCAGCTTGGTTTCAGGCAGCTCCTACGAGCAGTACTTC. Amino acid sequence: CASSLVSGSSYEQYF.

This clone has more than one count but fewer than ten. This chain connects TRBV7-9 to TRBJ2-7; tentative D call: TRBD2 (6 bases). V lost 0 bases, J lost 1 base, and 10 bases lay in between. CDR1 SEHNR and CDR2 FQNEAQ come from the germline V gene (reference sequence). The CDR3 runs to 15 residues. CDR3 sequence reads: CASSLAGTQSYEQYF. CDR3 DNA sequence: TGTGCCAGCAGCTTAGCCGGGACTCAGTCCTACGAGCAGTACTTC. The full variable domain, in which reference TRBV7-9 and TRBJ2-7 provide the parts outside the CDR3, is DTGVSQNPRHKITKRGQNVTFRCDPISEHNRLYWYRQTLGQGPEFLTYFQNEAQLEKSRLLSDRFSAERPKGSFSTLEIQRTEQGDSAMYLCASSLAGTQSYEQYFGPGTRLTVT.